These 25 T cell receptor beta chains originate from one sample sequenced in a study of cytomegalovirus exposure and HLA in healthy donors. PCR amplification relied on 60 Vbeta primers (plus 13 Jbeta primers). Some clones are missing from TCRdb's copy, which holds only in-frame ones; the method was immunoSEQ multiplex PCR. The sample has 90,000 to 120,000 clones; 77% are singletons. The sequencing input was PBMCs. Receptors were obtained from a male donor in good health and CMV-seronegative.

This chain connects TRBV6-5 to TRBJ1-5; 7 positions agree with TRBD1. This CDR3 is 15 amino acids long. The trim removed 6 bases at V and 2 bases at J, leaving 7 bases unmatched. Germline CDR1 and CDR2: MNHEY and SVGAGI. The chain's CDR3 is CASRQQGLGNQPQHF. DNA for the CDR3: TGTGCCAGCAGGCAACAGGGGCTGGGCAATCAGCCCCAGCATTTT.

This clone turned up a few times. The chain is built from TRBV5-6 and TRBJ1-4; D may be TRBD1 (5 bases). CDR3 length: 18 residues. V lost 5 bases to trimming and J lost 0 bases, with 20 bases between them. Germline CDR1 reads SGHDT; CDR2 reads YYEEEE. This CDR3 reads CASRKLRGDYATNEKLFF. The DNA for the CDR3 is TGTGCCAGCAGAAAACTACGGGGGGATTATGCAACTAATGAAAAACTGTTTTTT.

The V gene is TRBV5-1, the J gene TRBJ2-1; 12 positions agree with TRBD2. CDR3 length: 15 amino acids. Germline V gives CDR1 SGHRS, CDR2 YFSETQ. The junction had 4 bases not matched to a gene; V was cut back by 5 bases and J by 4 bases. CDR3 nucleotide sequence: TGCGCCAGCAGTTGGACTAGCGGGACTTACAATGAGCAGTTCTTC. This gives the protein CASSWTSGTYNEQFF.

The rearrangement links TRBV6-5 to TRBJ2-7, with 16 bases that match TRBD2. The CDR3 contains 15 residues. CDR1 and CDR2 from the germline V gene are MNHEY and SVGAGI. The V and J ends lost 6 bases and 12 bases, in that order; junction bases with no gene match: 11. CDR3 amino acids: CASRPAGTSGRERYF. The CDR3 bases are TGTGCCAGCAGACCCGCCGGGACTAGCGGGAGGGAAAGGTACTTC.

The genes are TRBV5-1 and TRBJ1-2; 9 nucleotides agree with TRBD1. This CDR3 region has 16 residues. Germline CDR1 is SGHRS and CDR2 is YFSETQ. V shed 4 bases, J shed 2 bases, and the junction held 9 bases outside the gene matches. CDR3 amino acids: CASSNRDRVLNYGYTF. CDR3 nucleotides: TGCGCCAGCAGCAACCGGGACAGGGTCCTAAACTATGGCTACACCTTC.

The rearrangement uses TRBV5-1 and TRBJ2-3; 9 nucleotides line up with TRBD1. The CDR3 has 17 amino acids. Germline CDR1 and CDR2: SGHRS and YFSETQ. V gave up 0 bases and J gave up 3 bases; unmatched junction bases: 8. CDR3 nucleotides: TGCGCCAGCAGCTTGGGGGACCGGGACAGGGCTACAGATACGCAGTATTTT. Translated, it gives CASSLGDRDRATDTQYF. The full variable domain, in which reference TRBV5-1 and TRBJ2-3 provide the parts outside the CDR3, is KAGVTQTPRYLIKTRGQQVTLSCSPISGHRSVSWYQQTPGQGLQFLFEYFSETQRNKGNFPGRFSGRQFSNSRSEMNVSTLELGDSALYLCASSLGDRDRATDTQYFGPGTRLTVL.

The genes are TRBV6-5 and TRBJ1-1; D may be TRBD1 (5 bases). Germline loops: CDR1 MNHEY, CDR2 SVGAGI. V lost 7 bases to trimming and J lost 1 base, with 13 bases between them. The CDR3 spans 14 residues. The CDR3 DNA sequence: TGTGCCAGCAACCGGGGCGGGGGGAACACTGAAGCTTTCTTT. Protein sequence: CASNRGGGNTEAFF.

This sequence joins TRBV27 and TRBJ2-5; D is possibly TRBD2 (5 bases). The germline V gene encodes CDR1 MNHEY and CDR2 SMNVEV (reference sequence). This CDR3 has 14 amino acids. V lost 7 bases and J 5 bases, leaving 17 bases between the germline ends. The CDR3 DNA sequence: TGTGCCAGCACCTCCCCTAGCAGACGGGAGACCCAGTACTTC. It specifies CASTSPSRRETQYF.

This rearrangement joins TRBV19 to TRBJ2-2; possible D gene TRBD2, 5 bases. The CDR3 sequence is 16 residues long. CDR1 and CDR2 from the germline V gene are LNHDA and SQIVND (reference sequence). Trimming removed 3 bases at V and 0 bases at J, with 11 bases between. The CDR3 DNA is TGTGCCAGTAGTATTCGCAGACTAACGAACACCGGGGAGCTGTTTTTT. Protein sequence: CASSIRRLTNTGELFF. The full variable domain, completed using reference TRBV19 and TRBJ2-2, is DGGITQSPKYLFRKEGQNVTLSCEQNLNHDAMYWYRQDPGQGLRLIYYSQIVNDFQKGDIAEGYSVSREKKESFPLTVTSAQKNPTAFYLCASSIRRLTNTGELFFGEGSRLTVL.

The chain couples TRBV5-1 to TRBJ1-2, with no clear D. V lost 3 bases and J lost 4, with 13 bases in between. The V gene's germline CDR1 is SGHRS and CDR2 YFSETQ. CDR3 length: 14 residues. The CDR3 nucleotides read TGCGCCAGCAGCTACGGCAGCGTTACCTATGGCTACACCTTC. Its translation: CASSYGSVTYGYTF.

The J gene is TRBJ2-7, the V gene TRBV28; tentatively, D is TRBD2 (5 bases). This CDR3 contains 12 residues. V was cut by 5 bases and J by 3 bases, with 8 bases left in between. CDR1 and CDR2 (germline): MDHEN, SYDVKM. The CDR3 spells CASSTRGYEQYF. CDR3 DNA: TGTGCCAGCAGTACCCGGGGCTACGAGCAGTACTTC.

The CDR3 loop reads CALAGYNEQFF. The CDR3 region has the DNA TGTGCCTTAGCGGGTTACAATGAGCAGTTCTTC. V usage is TRBV30 and J usage is TRBJ2-1, with 7 bases identical to TRBD2. CDR3 length equals 11 residues. Germline-derived CDR1 and CDR2 are GTSNPN and SVGIG (reference sequence). V was clipped by 7 bases and J by 4 bases; unmatched bases: 1.

V is TRBV7-2 and J is TRBJ2-7; D uncertain. CDR3 length: 11 residues. Trimming removed 7 bases from V and 3 bases from J, with 7 bases in between. CDR1 SGHTA and CDR2 FQGNSA come from the germline V gene. The CDR3 loop reads CASTQNYEQYF. The CDR3 nucleotides read TGTGCCAGCACCCAAAACTACGAGCAGTACTTC.

The chain combines TRBV4-1 with TRBJ2-2; the match to TRBD2 covers 7 bases. The CDR3 runs 16 residues. In germline, CDR1 is MGHRA, CDR2 YSYEKL. Trimming at V came to 0 bases and at J to 1 base, leaving 2 bases not matched to a gene. Here the CDR3 reads CASSQETGGNTGELFF. CDR3 nucleotide sequence: TGCGCCAGCAGCCAAGAGACGGGAGGGAACACCGGGGAGCTGTTTTTT.

J is TRBJ2-7 and V is TRBV4-1; D possibly corresponds to TRBD2 (5 bases). The CDR3 has 15 amino acids. The germline CDR1 and CDR2 sequences are MGHRA and YSYEKL. V was trimmed by 4 bases and J by 0 bases, leaving 13 bases between them. The CDR3 region has the DNA TGCGCCAGCAGCCGAGCTACGGGGAGCTCCTACGAGCAGTACTTC. Amino acids: CASSRATGSSYEQYF.

As to this clone: The same CDR3 can be traced to other DNA sequences in this sample. The genes are TRBV7-9 and TRBJ1-1; possibly TRBD1 for D (6 bases). The CDR3 loop spans 14 amino acids. From germline, CDR1 is SEHNR and CDR2 FQNEAQ (reference sequence). V was shortened by 2 bases and J by 0 bases, with 7 bases between the two germline ends. This CDR3 reads CASSLTGLNTEAFF. CDR3 DNA sequence: TGTGCCAGCAGCTTAACAGGGCTGAACACTGAAGCTTTCTTT.

The chain links TRBV5-1 to TRBJ2-3; D is possibly TRBD2 (5 bases). Germline V gene data show CDR1 as SGHRS and CDR2 as YFSETQ. This CDR3 is built from 15 residues. Trimming removed 4 bases from V and 0 bases from J, with 12 bases in between. The CDR3 here is CASSLWTSSTDTQYF. DNA for the CDR3: TGCGCCAGCAGCCTATGGACTTCTAGCACAGATACGCAGTATTTT.

The chain recombines TRBV27 with TRBJ2-5; TRBD2 agrees at 7 bases. Germline loops: CDR1 MNHEY, CDR2 SMNVEV (reference sequence). CDR3 size: 13 residues. The J segment lost 5 bases and the V segment lost 6 bases, leaving 6 bases of the junction unmatched. The CDR3 loop is CASSPWGGETQYF. In nucleotides, the CDR3 is TGTGCCAGCAGCCCCTGGGGGGGGGAGACCCAGTACTTC.

This clone was counted a few times. The chain is built from TRBV27 and TRBJ1-2; TRBD1 aligns across 8 bases. The germline gives CDR1 MNHEY, CDR2 SMNVEV (reference sequence). Trimming took 6 bases from V and 6 from J; bases not matched to a gene: 6. The CDR3 is made up of 13 amino acids. For the CDR3, the DNA is TGTGCCAGCAGCGACAGGGGAATCGATGGCTACACCTTC. Translating it yields CASSDRGIDGYTF.

The chain has TRBV18 and TRBJ1-1; D remains ambiguous. The CDR3 sequence is 13 residues long. Trimming took off 2 bases at V and 1 base at J, with 5 bases between the two ends. Per the germline V gene, CDR1 is KGHSH and CDR2 is LQKENI. In nucleotides, the CDR3 is TGTGCCAGCTCACCAGCGGGGAACACTGAAGCTTTCTTT. It yields the protein CASSPAGNTEAFF.

This clone was detected a few times. The J gene is TRBJ1-3, the V gene TRBV5-1, with 10 nucleotides matching TRBD1. V lost 4 bases and J lost 0; bases outside the gene matches: 10. Germline CDR1 and CDR2: SGHRS and YFSETQ. This CDR3 region has 18 residues. CDR3 DNA: TGCGCCAGCAGCCTGACAGGGGGCCACTCCAGCTCTGGAAACACCATATATTTT. It translates to CASSLTGGHSSSGNTIYF.

The V and J genes are TRBV5-6 and TRBJ2-5; TRBD1 aligns across 10 bases. The J call may be wrong; the DNA end is better matched by TRBJ2-7. The CDR3 is made up of 16 amino acids. In germline, CDR1 is SGHDT, CDR2 YYEEEE. Here the CDR3 reads CASSLEWTGGAYEQYF. CDR3 nucleotide sequence: TGTGCCAGCAGCTTGGAGTGGACAGGGGGGGCCTACGAGCAGTACTTC.

The chain combines TRBV9 with TRBJ2-6, with TRBD2 identical over 7 bases. The CDR3 consists of 18 residues. The germline V gene encodes CDR1 SGDLS and CDR2 YYNGEE. J lost 4 bases, V lost 0 bases, and 10 bases had no gene match. In nucleotides, the CDR3 is TGTGCCAGCAGCGTAGTCCCGCCTGCGGGGGTCGGGGCCAACGTCCTGACTTTC. Translated, it gives CASSVVPPAGVGANVLTF.

This chain connects TRBV7-2 to TRBJ2-2; 7 nucleotides line up with TRBD2. The junction had 6 bases not matched to a gene; V was cut back by 1 base and J by 7 bases. Germline CDR1 SGHTA, CDR2 FQGNSA. This CDR3 is built from 15 residues. The CDR3 loop is CASSLDIGEGGELFF. The DNA for the CDR3 is TGTGCCAGCAGCTTAGATATCGGGGAGGGCGGGGAGCTGTTTTTT.

V usage is TRBV27 and J usage is TRBJ2-1; 7 bases are shared with TRBD2. The CDR3 has 16 amino acids. J was trimmed by 1 base and V by 5 bases; bases with no gene match: 8. From germline, CDR1 is MNHEY and CDR2 SMNVEV (reference sequence). The CDR3 sequence is CASSRASGLSYNEQFF. The CDR3 bases are TGTGCCAGCAGTAGGGCTAGCGGTCTGTCCTACAATGAGCAGTTCTTC.